The next 8 T cell receptor beta chains were all read from a single sample in a study of shared clonotypes between healthy human individuals. Here immunoSEQ multiplex PCR was the method, and the copy in TCRdb shows in-frame clones only, minus some. The sample records approximately 600,000 clones, approximately 95% being singletons. In the naive CD8 group, cells lacked CD45RO and were positively selected for CCR7, so terminally differentiated effector memory CD45RA+ cells were left out. Sequenced input: naive CD8+ T cells sorted from blood. The receptors here all came from a woman in her 30s in good health.

The V and J genes are TRBV7-9 and TRBJ2-3; 8 positions match TRBD2. The length of the CDR3 is 19 residues. Germline trimming cut 2 bases from V and 2 bases from J; bases unmatched to any gene: 15. Germline-derived CDR1 and CDR2 are SEHNR and FQNEAQ (reference sequence). The CDR3 region has the DNA TGTGCCAGCAGCTTATTCGACTACTGGCGGGAGGATTACACAGATACGCAGTATTTT. This gives the protein CASSLFDYWREDYTDTQYF.

This clone was recorded once. The J gene is TRBJ1-4, the V gene TRBV7-9, with 8 bases aligning to TRBD1. The CDR3 consists of 17 residues. After removal of 5 bases from V and 8 bases from J, the junction contained 16 bases not matched to a gene. CDR1 is SEHNR, CDR2 FQNEAQ, per germline (reference sequence). This chain's CDR3 is CASSPRTGMVEEEKLFF. The CDR3 bases are TGTGCCAGCAGCCCCCGGACAGGGATGGTAGAGGAGGAAAAACTGTTTTTT.

J is TRBJ2-7 and V is TRBV20-1; D remains ambiguous. V lost 3 bases and J lost 3, with 6 bases in between. Germline V gene lookup returns CDR1 DFQATT and CDR2 SNEGSKA (reference sequence). This CDR3 is built from 11 residues. The CDR3 DNA sequence: TGCAGTGCTAGGTTAGACTACGAGCAGTACTTC. Translated, it gives CSARLDYEQYF.

This chain connects TRBV5-1 to TRBJ2-7, with TRBD2 identical over 7 bases. Germline CDR1 reads SGHRS; CDR2 reads YFSETQ. The CDR3 extends over 16 amino acids. V lost 4 bases and J lost 3; bases outside the gene matches: 13. CDR3 protein: CASSPTHWREFYEQYF. CDR3 DNA sequence: TGCGCCAGCAGCCCTACTCACTGGCGGGAGTTCTACGAGCAGTACTTC.

V usage is TRBV27 and J usage is TRBJ2-5, with 7 bases that match TRBD2. Matching the DNA end better, TRBJ2-7 makes the J call doubtful. The V gene's germline CDR1 is MNHEY and CDR2 SMNVEV (reference sequence). This CDR3 region has 13 residues. CDR3 in DNA: TGTGCCAGCAGCCTGGGGGAGGGGTACGAGCAGTACTTC. As protein: CASSLGEGYEQYF.

This clone was seen once. Here the CDR3 reads CASNSRFRDKIQGGYTF. CDR3 in DNA: TGTGCCAGCAACTCTAGGTTCCGGGACAAGATCCAGGGGGGCTACACCTTC. The rearrangement joins TRBV28 to TRBJ1-2; D possibly corresponds to TRBD1 (6 bases). Trimming pared 7 bases from V and 8 bases from J, leaving 29 bases between. This CDR3 region has 17 residues. The germline gives CDR1 MDHEN, CDR2 SYDVKM.

The chain uses TRBV11-2 and TRBJ2-7; 8 positions match TRBD1. This CDR3 has 19 residues. Germline V gene sequence: CDR1 SGHAT, CDR2 FQNNGV. V lost 5 bases, J lost 2 bases, and 20 bases stayed unmatched. As DNA, the CDR3 is TGTGCCAGCAGCATATATAGCCGGGACAGGCGATCAGCCCCCTACGAGCAGTACTTC. Translated: CASSIYSRDRRSAPYEQYF. Full variable domain (remainder filled in from reference TRBV11-2 and TRBJ2-7): EAGVAQSPRYKIIEKRQSVAFWCNPISGHATLYWYQQILGQGPKLLIQFQNNGVVDDSQLPKDRFSAERLKGVDSTLKIQPAKLEDSAVYLCASSIYSRDRRSAPYEQYFGPGTRLTVT.

About this clone: An end of the junction does not agree with germline; a read error may underlie this. V and J are TRBV5-4 and TRBJ1-6; D gene unclear. The germline gives CDR1 SGHNT, CDR2 YYREEE (reference sequence). The CDR3 totals 12 residues. CDR3 in amino acids: CASSSDNSPLHF. Here the CDR3 DNA reads TGTGCCAGCAGCTCCGATAATTCACCCCTCCACTTT.